This T cell receptor (beta chain) stems from a study of blood T cell repertoires in COVID-19. Study information: Researchers got acute and convalescent COVID-19 samples from the United States, Italy and Spain.

The CDR3 is 14 amino acids. Germline V gives CDR1 SQVTM, CDR2 ANQGSEA. V dropped 4 bases and J dropped 1; count of bases not matched to a gene: 5. Profiling relied on immunoSEQ multiplex PCR, and the TCRdb table lists in-frame clones only, not all of them. Of about 360,000 clones in the sample, more than 75% were seen once. The receptor's source is a human donor in a cohort sampled during active COVID-19. The J gene is TRBJ1-1, the V gene TRBV29-1, with 8 bases identical to TRBD1. The sequenced material came from peripheral blood. CDR3 sequence (DNA): TGCAGCGTTGTTTACAGGGGGTGGAACACTGAAGCTTTCTTT. Protein: CSVVYRGWNTEAFF. The full variable domain, rest sourced from reference TRBV29-1 and TRBJ1-1, is SAVISQKPSRDICQRGTSLTIQCQVDSQVTMMFWYRQQPGQSLTLIATANQGSEATYESGFVIDKFPISRPNLTFSTLTVSNMSPEDSSIYLCSVVYRGWNTEAFFGQGTRLTVV.